Sequencing of this TCR beta chain was carried out in a study of somatic mutations in cytotoxic T cells in rheumatoid arthritis. Measured with immunoSEQ multiplex PCR; TCRdb has only the in-frame clones, and not every one. Of 15,000 to 20,000 clones listed, around 70% are singletons. This clone was detected once. Its cognate antigen is unknown. The CDR3 consists of 15 residues. V lost 5 bases and J lost 6; bases outside the gene matches: 7. The germline gives CDR1 SGHAT, CDR2 FQDESV (reference sequence). Whole-study findings and limits: Of more than 60 patients, seven or eight had a largest CD8+ clone that exceeded 20% of CD8+ cells. Neither rheumatoid arthritis patients nor age-matched healthy controls had significantly different CD8+ T-cell clonality from the other group. Expanded CD8+ clones had unknown antigen targets.

The CD4+ and CD8+ fractions came from positive magnetic bead selection and were purity-checked by flow cytometry. The sequence was obtained from a man in his 60s in good health. The sequencing input was CD8+ T cells sorted from blood. The V gene is TRBV11-1, the J gene TRBJ1-4, with 9 bases matching TRBD1. The CDR3 sequence: CASSPDRGGDEKLFF. CDR3 DNA: TGTGCCAGCAGCCCGGACAGGGGAGGGGATGAAAAACTGTTTTTT. Full variable domain (remainder filled in from reference TRBV11-1 and TRBJ1-4): EAEVAQSPRYKITEKSQAVAFWCDPISGHATLYWYRQILGQGPELLVQFQDESVVDDSQLPKDRFSAERLKGVDSTLKIQPAELGDSAMYLCASSPDRGGDEKLFFGSGTQLSVL.